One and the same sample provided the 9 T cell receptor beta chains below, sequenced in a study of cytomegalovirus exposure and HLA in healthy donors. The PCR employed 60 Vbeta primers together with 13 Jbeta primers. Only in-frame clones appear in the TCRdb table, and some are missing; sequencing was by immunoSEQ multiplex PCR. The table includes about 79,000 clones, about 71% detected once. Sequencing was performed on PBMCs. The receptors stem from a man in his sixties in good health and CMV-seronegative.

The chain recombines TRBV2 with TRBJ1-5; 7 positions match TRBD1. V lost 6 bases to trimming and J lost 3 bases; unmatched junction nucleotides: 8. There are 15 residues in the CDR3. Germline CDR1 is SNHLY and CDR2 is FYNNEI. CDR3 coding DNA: TGTGCCAGCAGGGATTCCGGGACAGCCAATCAGCCCCAGCATTTT. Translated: CASRDSGTANQPQHF.

The CDR3 reads CASRTGGNSPLHF. The CDR3 coding sequence is TGTGCCAGCAGGACAGGGGGCAATTCACCCCTCCACTTT. The chain is built from TRBV28 and TRBJ1-6; TRBD1 matches at 10 bases. Germline V lookup: CDR1 MDHEN, CDR2 SYDVKM. The CDR3 runs 13 residues. V lost 6 bases to trimming and J lost 7 bases; unmatched junction nucleotides: 0.

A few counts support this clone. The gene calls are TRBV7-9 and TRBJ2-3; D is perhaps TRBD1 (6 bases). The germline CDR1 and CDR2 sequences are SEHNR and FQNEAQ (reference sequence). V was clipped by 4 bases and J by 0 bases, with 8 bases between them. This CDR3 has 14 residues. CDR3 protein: CASSYRESTDTQYF. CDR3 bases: TGTGCCAGCAGCTACAGGGAGAGCACAGATACGCAGTATTTT.

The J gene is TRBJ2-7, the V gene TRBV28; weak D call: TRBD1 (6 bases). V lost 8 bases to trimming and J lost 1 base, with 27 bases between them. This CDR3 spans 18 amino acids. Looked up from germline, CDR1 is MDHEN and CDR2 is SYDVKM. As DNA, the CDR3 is TGTGCCAGCGGGATGAGGGTGGTTAAAGGACAGCGATCCTACGAGCAGTACTTC. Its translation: CASGMRVVKGQRSYEQYF. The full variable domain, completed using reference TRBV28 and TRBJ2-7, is DVKVTQSSRYLVKRTGEKVFLECVQDMDHENMFWYRQDPGLGLRLIYFSYDVKMKEKGDIPEGYSVSREKKERFSLILESASTNQTSMYLCASGMRVVKGQRSYEQYFGPGTRLTVT.

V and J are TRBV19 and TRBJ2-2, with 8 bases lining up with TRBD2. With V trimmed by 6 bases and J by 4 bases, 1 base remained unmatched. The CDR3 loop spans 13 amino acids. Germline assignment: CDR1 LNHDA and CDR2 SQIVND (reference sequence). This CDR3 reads CASSGRGTGELFF. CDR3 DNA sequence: TGTGCCAGTAGCGGGAGGGGCACCGGGGAGCTGTTTTTT.

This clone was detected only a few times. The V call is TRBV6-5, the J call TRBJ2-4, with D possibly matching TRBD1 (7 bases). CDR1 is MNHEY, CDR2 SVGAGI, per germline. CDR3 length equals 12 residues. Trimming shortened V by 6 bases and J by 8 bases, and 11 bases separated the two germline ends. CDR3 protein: CASREGADIQYF. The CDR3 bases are TGTGCCAGCAGGGAGGGGGCGGACATTCAGTACTTC.

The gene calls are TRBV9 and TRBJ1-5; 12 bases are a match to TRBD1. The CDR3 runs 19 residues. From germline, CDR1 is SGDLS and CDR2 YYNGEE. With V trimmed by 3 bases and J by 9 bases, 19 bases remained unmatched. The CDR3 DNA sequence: TGTGCCAGCAGCGCAAAGGCCACCGGGACAGGGGGCCCTAGCGGGCCCCAGCATTTT. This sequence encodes CASSAKATGTGGPSGPQHF. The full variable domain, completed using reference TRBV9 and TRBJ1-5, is DSGVTQTPKHLITATGQRVTLRCSPRSGDLSVYWYQQSLDQGLQFLIQYYNGEERAKGNILERFSAQQFPDLHSELNLSSLELGDSALYFCASSAKATGTGGPSGPQHFGDGTRLSIL.

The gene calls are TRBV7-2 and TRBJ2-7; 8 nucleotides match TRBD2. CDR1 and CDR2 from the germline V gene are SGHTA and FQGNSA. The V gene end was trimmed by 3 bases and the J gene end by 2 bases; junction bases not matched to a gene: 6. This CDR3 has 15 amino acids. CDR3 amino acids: CASSFWREATYEQYF. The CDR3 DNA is TGTGCCAGCAGCTTTTGGCGGGAGGCCACCTACGAGCAGTACTTC.

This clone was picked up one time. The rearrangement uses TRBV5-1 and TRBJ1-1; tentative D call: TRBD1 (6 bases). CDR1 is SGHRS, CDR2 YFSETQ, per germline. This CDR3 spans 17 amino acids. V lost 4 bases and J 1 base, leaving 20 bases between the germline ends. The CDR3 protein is CASSQGRGNNWNTEAFF. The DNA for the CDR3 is TGCGCCAGCAGCCAGGGGAGGGGGAATAATTGGAACACTGAAGCTTTCTTT.